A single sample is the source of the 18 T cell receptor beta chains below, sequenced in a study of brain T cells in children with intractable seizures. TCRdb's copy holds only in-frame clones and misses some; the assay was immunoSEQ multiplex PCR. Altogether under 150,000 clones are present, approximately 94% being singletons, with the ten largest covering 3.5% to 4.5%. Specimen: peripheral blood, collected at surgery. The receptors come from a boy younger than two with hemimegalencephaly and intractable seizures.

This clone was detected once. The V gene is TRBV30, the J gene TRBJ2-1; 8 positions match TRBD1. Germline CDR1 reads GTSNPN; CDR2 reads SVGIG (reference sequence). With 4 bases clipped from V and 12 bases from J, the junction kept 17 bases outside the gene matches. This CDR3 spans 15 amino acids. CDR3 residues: CAWTSQGAAFRGQFF. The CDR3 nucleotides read TGTGCCTGGACGTCCCAGGGGGCTGCCTTTCGCGGGCAGTTCTTC.

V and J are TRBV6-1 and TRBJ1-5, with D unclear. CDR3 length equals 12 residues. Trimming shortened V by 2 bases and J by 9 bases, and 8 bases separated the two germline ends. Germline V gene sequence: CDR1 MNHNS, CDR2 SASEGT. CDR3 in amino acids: CASSEPYRPQHF. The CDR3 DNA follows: TGTGCCAGCAGTGAACCCTATCGGCCCCAGCATTTT.

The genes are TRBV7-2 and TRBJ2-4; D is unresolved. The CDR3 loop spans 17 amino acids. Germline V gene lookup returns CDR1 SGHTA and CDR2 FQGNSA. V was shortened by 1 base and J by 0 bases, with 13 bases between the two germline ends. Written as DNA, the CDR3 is TGTGCCAGCAGCTTAGTTAGTGCCCCTCTAGCCAAAAACATTCAGTACTTC. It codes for CASSLVSAPLAKNIQYF. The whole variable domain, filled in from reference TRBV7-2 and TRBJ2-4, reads GAGVSQSPSNKVTEKGKDVELRCDPISGHTALYWYRQSLGQGLEFLIYFQGNSAPDKSGLPSDRFSAERTGGSVSTLTIQRTQQEDSAVYLCASSLVSAPLAKNIQYFGAGTRLSVL.

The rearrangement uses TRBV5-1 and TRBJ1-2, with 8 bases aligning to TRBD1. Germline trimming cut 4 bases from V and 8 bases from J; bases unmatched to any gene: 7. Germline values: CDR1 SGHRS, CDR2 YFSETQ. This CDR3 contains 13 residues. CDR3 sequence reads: CASSLGQGQGYTF. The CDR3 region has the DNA TGCGCCAGCAGCCTCGGACAGGGACAAGGCTACACCTTC. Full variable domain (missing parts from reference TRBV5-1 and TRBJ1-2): KAGVTQTPRYLIKTRGQQVTLSCSPISGHRSVSWYQQTPGQGLQFLFEYFSETQRNKGNFPGRFSGRQFSNSRSEMNVSTLELGDSALYLCASSLGQGQGYTFGSGTRLTVV.

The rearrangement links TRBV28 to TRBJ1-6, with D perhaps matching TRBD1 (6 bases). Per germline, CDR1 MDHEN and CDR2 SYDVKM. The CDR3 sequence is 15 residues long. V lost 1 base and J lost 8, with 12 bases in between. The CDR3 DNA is TGTGCCAGCAGTTTATTTGGGGGGCAGGATTCACCCCTCCACTTT. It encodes CASSLFGGQDSPLHF.

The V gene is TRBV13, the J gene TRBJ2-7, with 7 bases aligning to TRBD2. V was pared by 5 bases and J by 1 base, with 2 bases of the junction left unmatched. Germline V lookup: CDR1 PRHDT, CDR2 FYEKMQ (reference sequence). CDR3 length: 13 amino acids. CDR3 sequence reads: CASSGTTSYEQYF. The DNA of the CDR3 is TGTGCCAGCAGCGGGACTACGTCCTACGAGCAGTACTTC.

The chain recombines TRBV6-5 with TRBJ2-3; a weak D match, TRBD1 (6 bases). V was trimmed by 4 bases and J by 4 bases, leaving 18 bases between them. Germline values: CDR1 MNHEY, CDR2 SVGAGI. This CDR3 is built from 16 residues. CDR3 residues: CASSWGQGLTPDTQYF. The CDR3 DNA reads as TGTGCCAGCAGTTGGGGCCAGGGGTTGACCCCAGATACGCAGTATTTT.

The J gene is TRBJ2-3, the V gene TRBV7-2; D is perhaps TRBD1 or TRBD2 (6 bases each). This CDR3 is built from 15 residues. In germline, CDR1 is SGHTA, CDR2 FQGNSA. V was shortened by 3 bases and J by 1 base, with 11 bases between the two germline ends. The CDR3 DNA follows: TGTGCCAGCAGCTTGGGGGGCGGTGGCACAGATACGCAGTATTTT. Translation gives CASSLGGGGTDTQYF.

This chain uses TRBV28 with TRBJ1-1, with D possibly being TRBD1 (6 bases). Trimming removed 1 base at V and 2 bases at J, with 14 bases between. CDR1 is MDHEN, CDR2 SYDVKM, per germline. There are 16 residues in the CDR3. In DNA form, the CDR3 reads TGTGCCAGCAGTTTATCCCTTGACAGGATTAACACTGAAGCTTTCTTT. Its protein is CASSLSLDRINTEAFF.

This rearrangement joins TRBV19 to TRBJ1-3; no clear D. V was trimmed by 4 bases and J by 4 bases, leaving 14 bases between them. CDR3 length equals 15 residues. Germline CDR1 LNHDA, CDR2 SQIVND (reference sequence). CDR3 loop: CASSRAMGTGNTIYF. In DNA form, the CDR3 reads TGTGCCAGTAGTAGGGCCATGGGAACAGGAAACACCATATATTTT.

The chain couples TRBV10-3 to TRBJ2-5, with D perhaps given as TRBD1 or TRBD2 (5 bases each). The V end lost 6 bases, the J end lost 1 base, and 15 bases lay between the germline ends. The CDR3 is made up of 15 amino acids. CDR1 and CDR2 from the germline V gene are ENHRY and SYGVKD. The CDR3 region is CAISRDPWGQETQYF. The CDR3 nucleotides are TGTGCCATCAGCAGGGACCCGTGGGGCCAAGAGACCCAGTACTTC.

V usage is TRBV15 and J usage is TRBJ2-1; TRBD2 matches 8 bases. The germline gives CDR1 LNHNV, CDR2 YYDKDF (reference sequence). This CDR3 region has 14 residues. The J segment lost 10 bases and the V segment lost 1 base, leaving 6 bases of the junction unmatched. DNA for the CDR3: TGTGCCACCAGCAGAGTGAAAGCGGGAGCCGAGCAGTTCTTC. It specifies CATSRVKAGAEQFF.

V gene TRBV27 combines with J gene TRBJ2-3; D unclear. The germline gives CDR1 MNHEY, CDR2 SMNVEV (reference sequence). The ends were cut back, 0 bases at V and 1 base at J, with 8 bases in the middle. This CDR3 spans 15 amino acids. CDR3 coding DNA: TGTGCCAGCAGTTTATCCCATGCCCGCACAGATACGCAGTATTTT. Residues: CASSLSHARTDTQYF.

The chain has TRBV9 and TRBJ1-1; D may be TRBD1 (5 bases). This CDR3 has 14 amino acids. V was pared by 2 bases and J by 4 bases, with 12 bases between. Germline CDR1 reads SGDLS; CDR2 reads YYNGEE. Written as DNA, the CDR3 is TGTGCCAGCAGCGTGGGGCCAAGCGGCACTGAAGCTTTCTTT. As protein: CASSVGPSGTEAFF.

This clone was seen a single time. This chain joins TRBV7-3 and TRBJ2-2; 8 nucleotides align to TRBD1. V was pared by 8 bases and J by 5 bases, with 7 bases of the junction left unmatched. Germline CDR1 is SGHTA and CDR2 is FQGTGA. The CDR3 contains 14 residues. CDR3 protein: CASGPGGATGELFF. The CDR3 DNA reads TGTGCCAGCGGCCCAGGGGGCGCGACCGGGGAGCTGTTTTTT.

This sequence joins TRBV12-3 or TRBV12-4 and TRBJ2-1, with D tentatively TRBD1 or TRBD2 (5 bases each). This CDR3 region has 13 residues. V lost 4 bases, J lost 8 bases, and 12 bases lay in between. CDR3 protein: CASSSGRAYEQFF. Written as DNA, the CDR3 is TGTGCCAGCAGTTCGGGGCGCGCGTATGAGCAGTTCTTC.

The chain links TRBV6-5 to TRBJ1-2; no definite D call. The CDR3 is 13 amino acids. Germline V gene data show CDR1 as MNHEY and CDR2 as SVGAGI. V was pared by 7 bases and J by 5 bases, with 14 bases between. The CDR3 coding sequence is TGTGCCAGCACCCGGACCCCGGGGTATGGCTACACCTTC. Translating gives CASTRTPGYGYTF.

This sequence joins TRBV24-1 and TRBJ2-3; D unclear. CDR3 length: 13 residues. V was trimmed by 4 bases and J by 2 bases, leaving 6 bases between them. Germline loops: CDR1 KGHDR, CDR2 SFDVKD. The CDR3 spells CATSEGSTDTQYF. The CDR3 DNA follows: TGTGCCACCAGTGAGGGGTCCACAGATACGCAGTATTTT.